Each of the 15 T cell receptor beta chains below was sequenced from the same sample in a study of T-cell reconstitution after alpha-beta-depleted transplantation in children. Construction of the TCRbeta library involved unique molecular identifiers. TCRdb redid the calling of the PCR reads with MiXCR, one entry per CDR3 protein. Here the sample spans roughly 300,000 distinct CDR3 sequences, around 10% being singletons. The source material was PBMCs from the stem cell graft donor, sampled from the stem cell graft. The receptors were gathered from a human donor who donated a stem cell graft to a child with acute lymphoblastic leukemia.

This clonotype was recorded a few times. The chain has TRBV7-2 and TRBJ2-7; TRBD2 agrees at 7 bases. This CDR3 has 15 residues. J lost 0 bases, V lost 3 bases, and 5 bases had no gene match. The germline CDR1 and CDR2 sequences are SGHTA and FQGNSA. CDR3 loop: CASSLDRTSSYEQYF. The CDR3 bases are TGTGCCAGCAGCTTGGATCGGACTAGCTCCTACGAGCAGTACTTC.

The chain employs TRBV12-3 or TRBV12-4 and TRBJ2-2; D unresolved. V gave up 6 bases and J gave up 7 bases, with 9 bases separating them. The CDR3 consists of 12 residues. The CDR3 nucleotides read TGTGCCAGCAGGAACGGAGACGGGGAGCTGTTTTTT. It codes for CASRNGDGELFF.

This clonotype was detected only a few times. This chain links TRBV7-9 with TRBJ2-1; TRBD1 is a possible D gene (5 bases). The V gene's germline CDR1 is SEHNR and CDR2 FQNEAQ (reference sequence). CDR3 length equals 13 residues. Trimming took off 8 bases at V and 5 bases at J, with 13 bases between the two ends. The chain's CDR3 is CASGQGPDNEQFF. The DNA of the CDR3 is TGTGCCAGCGGACAAGGACCCGACAATGAGCAGTTCTTC. Complete variable domain (other parts from reference TRBV7-9 and TRBJ2-1): DTGVSQNPRHKITKRGQNVTFRCDPISEHNRLYWYRQTLGQGPEFLTYFQNEAQLEKSRLLSDRFSAERPKGSFSTLEIQRTEQGDSAMYLCASGQGPDNEQFFGPGTRLTVL.

This clonotype occurred a few times. V gene TRBV29-1 combines with J gene TRBJ1-2, with TRBD1 matching 7 bases. This CDR3 is 15 amino acids long. CDR1 is SQVTM and CDR2 is ANQGSEA in the germline V gene. The ends lost 7 bases at V and 0 bases at J; junction bases unmatched: 11. CDR3 bases: TGCAGCGGCCTTTTAACACAGGGGTCTAACTATGGCTACACCTTC. Translating it yields CSGLLTQGSNYGYTF.

V is TRBV12-3 or TRBV12-4 and J is TRBJ2-1, with a possible D match to TRBD2 (6 bases). CDR3 length: 15 residues. Trimming shortened V by 1 base and J by 3 bases, and 10 bases separated the two germline ends. The CDR3 region is CASSLEQEGYNEQFF. Here the CDR3 DNA reads TGTGCCAGCAGTTTAGAACAGGAGGGCTACAATGAGCAGTTCTTC.

This clonotype was observed at least ten times. The rearrangement uses TRBV28 and TRBJ2-1; D is perhaps TRBD2 (6 bases). V lost 2 bases and J 5 bases, leaving 19 bases between the germline ends. Germline-derived CDR1 and CDR2 are MDHEN and SYDVKM. This CDR3 contains 17 residues. CDR3 sequence (DNA): TGTGCCAGCAGTTTAGTAGATAGCGGCACCATCCACAATGAGCAGTTCTTC. The encoded protein is CASSLVDSGTIHNEQFF.

V and J are TRBV4-3 and TRBJ1-3; no reliable D call. In germline, CDR1 is LGHNA, CDR2 YSLEER. The length of the CDR3 is 17 residues. V dropped 2 bases and J dropped 1 base, with 15 bases sitting between them. The CDR3 reads CASSQNPLQVSGNTIYF. CDR3 DNA: TGCGCCAGCAGCCAAAACCCCCTTCAGGTGTCTGGAAACACCATATATTTT.

This clonotype appeared a few times. This sequence joins TRBV20-1 and TRBJ2-3, with D perhaps matching TRBD2 (5 bases). This CDR3 has 13 amino acids. The V end lost 1 base, the J end lost 4 bases, and 9 bases lay between the germline ends. CDR1 DFQATT and CDR2 SNEGSKA come from the germline V gene (reference sequence). For the CDR3, the DNA is TGCAGTGCTAGAGCTCGGGGAGCAGATACGCAGTATTTT. Translation: CSARARGADTQYF.

This clonotype was observed a few times. This rearrangement joins TRBV5-1 to TRBJ2-3; D uncertain. Trimming left V 1 base short and J 5 bases short, with 20 bases between. The CDR3 totals 17 residues. Germline CDR1 is SGHRS and CDR2 is YFSETQ. CDR3 loop: CASSLSGKGLSEDTQYF. CDR3 coding DNA: TGCGCCAGCAGCTTGTCTGGGAAGGGTCTGTCGGAAGATACGCAGTATTTT.

The CDR3 DNA follows: TGCGCCAGCAGACGGACAGGGGCCAAAAACATTCAGTACTTC. It yields the protein CASRRTGAKNIQYF. V is TRBV5-1 and J is TRBJ2-4; 8 bases are shared with TRBD1. Germline trimming cut 5 bases from V and 1 base from J; bases unmatched to any gene: 2. The germline gives CDR1 SGHRS, CDR2 YFSETQ. The CDR3 is 14 amino acids.

This chain uses TRBV29-1 with TRBJ2-3; 11 bases match TRBD1. Trimming took 6 bases from V and 2 from J; bases not matched to a gene: 10. This CDR3 contains 16 residues. From germline, CDR1 is SQVTM and CDR2 ANQGSEA. The CDR3 DNA follows: TGCAGCGTCGAGATCGGACAGGGGGCCCCCACAGATACGCAGTATTTT. This gives the protein CSVEIGQGAPTDTQYF.

Only a few counts were recorded for this clonotype. The gene calls are TRBV7-2 and TRBJ2-3, with 7 bases fitting TRBD2. CDR1 is SGHTA, CDR2 FQGNSA, per germline. Losses at the gene ends were 4 bases for V and 0 bases for J; bases not matched to a gene: 10. The CDR3 spans 17 residues. CDR3 protein: CASSSRVWGGSTDTQYF. Written as DNA, the CDR3 is TGTGCCAGCAGCTCCCGAGTTTGGGGGGGGAGCACAGATACGCAGTATTTT. Based on the CDR3 plus reference TRBV7-2 and TRBJ2-3, the full variable domain is GAGVSQSPSNKVTEKGKDVELRCDPISGHTALYWYRQSLGQGLEFLIYFQGNSAPDKSGLPSDRFSAERTGGSVSTLTIQRTQQEDSAVYLCASSSRVWGGSTDTQYFGPGTRLTVL.

This clonotype turned up a few times. The V gene is TRBV7-2, the J gene TRBJ2-3; no clear D gene. Germline values: CDR1 SGHTA, CDR2 FQGNSA. This CDR3 is built from 15 residues. Trimming took off 5 bases at V and 3 bases at J, with 15 bases between the two ends. CDR3 bases: TGTGCCAGCAGCAGCCAGCCCCCCGGGACAGATACGCAGTATTTT. Protein sequence: CASSSQPPGTDTQYF.

This clonotype has at least ten counts. The chain employs TRBV6-2 or TRBV6-3 and TRBJ2-1; TRBD2 matches at 8 bases. The ends lost 2 bases at V and 0 bases at J; junction bases unmatched: 3. Germline CDR1 and CDR2: MNHEY and SVGEGT. This CDR3 region has 16 residues. The DNA for the CDR3 is TGTGCCAGCAGTTACCCCGGGGGGGCCTCCTACAATGAGCAGTTCTTC. Its translation: CASSYPGGASYNEQFF.

This clonotype was observed a handful of times. The DNA for the CDR3 is TGTGCCAGCAGTCTAACCGCTGCGTCGGGACAGTTATTCGTGAGGAAGACCCAGTACTTC. Protein: CASSLTAASGQLFVRKTQYF. V is TRBV27 and J is TRBJ2-5; 7 bases agree with TRBD1. CDR3 length equals 20 residues. V was clipped by 5 bases and J by 6 bases; unmatched bases: 27. Germline V gene sequence: CDR1 MNHEY, CDR2 SMNVEV (reference sequence).